This T cell receptor (beta chain) was captured by sequencing in a study of Ad26.COV2.S vaccination and SARS-CoV-2 variants. The data were produced by immunoSEQ multiplex PCR, yet TCRdb's version contains in-frame clones alone and is incomplete. The sample holds about 180,000 clones, roughly nine tenths seen once. CDR3 length: 14 amino acids. V was pared by 1 base and J by 6 bases, with 12 bases between. The germline V gene has CDR1 LNHDA and CDR2 SQIVND (reference sequence). The clonotype originates from a human donor who had recovered from COVID-19. The rearrangement joins TRBV19 to TRBJ1-1; D gene unclear. The sample here was peripheral blood, taken after recovery from COVID-19. The CDR3 region is CASSIGLRTAEAFF. The CDR3 DNA reads as TGTGCCAGTAGTATAGGTCTGCGAACGGCTGAAGCTTTCTTT.